This T cell receptor (beta chain) was found in a study of blood T cell repertoires in COVID-19. The overall study: From the United States, Italy and Spain came samples of acute and convalescent COVID-19.

Profiled with immunoSEQ multiplex PCR; TCRdb holds only in-frame clones, not every one. This table holds tens of thousands of clones, around 88% found once. V shed 5 bases and J shed 2 bases, with 12 bases lying between them. CDR1 is SGHTA, CDR2 FQGNSA, per germline. CDR3 size: 14 residues. The sequence was obtained from a woman in her sixties with COVID-19, enrolled during active disease. The sequenced sample was peripheral blood. The rearrangement uses TRBV7-2 and TRBJ2-5, with a weak D call TRBD2 (5 bases). As DNA, the CDR3 is TGTGCCAGCAGCCTCAGTCTAGCTCAAGAGACCCAGTACTTC. It is translated as CASSLSLAQETQYF.